Listed below are T cell receptor beta chains from one sample, sequenced in a study of cytomegalovirus exposure and HLA in healthy donors. Generated by immunoSEQ multiplex PCR, the TCRdb table keeps only in-frame clones and is missing some. The sample contains about 130,000 clones, approximately 77% of which appear only once. Sequencing was carried out using PBMCs. Receptors originate from a man aged 25-45 years in good health and CMV-seronegative. The CDR3 runs from the conserved cysteine through the conserved F or W. A D gene is named only where the DNA matches it firmly. Only part of the rows carry a size: once, few, many, or a class if the clone is expanded.

V gene	clone size	D gene	J gene	CDR3 protein	CDR3 DNA
TRBV11-2	.	.	TRBJ2-5	CASSLGRRETQYF	TGTGCCAGCAGCTTGGGCCGAAGGGAGACCCAGTACTTC
TRBV11-2	.	TRBD1	TRBJ2-5	CASSLTGGQETQYF	TGTGCCAGCAGCCTCACAGGGGGGCAAGAGACCCAGTACTTC
TRBV7-9	.	.	TRBJ2-5	CASSYSRDGQETQYF	TGTGCCAGCAGCTACTCGCGGGACGGACAAGAGACCCAGTACTTC
TRBV6-4	.	TRBD2	TRBJ2-3	CASATIGRTRVTDTQYF	TGTGCCAGCGCCACCATCGGGAGGACTAGAGTCACAGATACGCAGTATTTT
TRBV5-1	.	.	TRBJ2-5	CASSLGWKEGETQYF	TGCGCCAGCAGCTTGGGCTGGAAGGAGGGAGAGACCCAGTACTTC
TRBV29-1	few	.	TRBJ2-7	CSVQWRGYEQYF	TGCAGCGTTCAGTGGAGGGGTTACGAGCAGTACTTC
TRBV23-1	.	TRBD1	TRBJ2-7	CASSDRGLYEQYF	TGCGCCAGCTCGGACAGGGGGCTCTACGAGCAGTACTTC
TRBV21-1	.	.	TRBJ1-1	CASSKAVDREGGMNTEAFF	TGTGCCAGCAGCAAAGCAGTTGATCGGGAGGGGGGAATGAACACTGAAGCTTTCTTT
TRBV7-3	.	TRBD1	TRBJ1-1	CASSFRTGNTEAFF	TGTGCCAGCAGCTTTAGGACAGGGAACACTGAAGCTTTCTTT
TRBV5-1	.	TRBD2	TRBJ2-7	CASSGGLAGGNPYEQYF	TGCGCCAGCAGCGGGGGACTAGCGGGAGGAAACCCCTACGAGCAGTACTTC
TRBV2	.	TRBD2	TRBJ2-1	CASSDPGLAVSYNEQFF	TGTGCCAGCAGTGACCCCGGACTAGCGGTTTCCTACAATGAGCAGTTCTTC
TRBV19	.	.	TRBJ1-1	CASKVVQGSGAEAFF	TGTGCCAGTAAAGTGGTGCAGGGGAGTGGCGCTGAAGCTTTCTTT
TRBV29-1	.	.	TRBJ1-1	CSAGGTNTEAFF	TGCAGCGCCGGGGGGACGAACACTGAAGCTTTCTTT
TRBV5-4	.	.	TRBJ1-4	CASSSGEELFF	TGTGCCAGCAGCTCCGGGGAGGAACTGTTTTTT
TRBV4-1	.	TRBD1	TRBJ2-1	CASSQNPGQGYNEQFF	TGCGCCAGCAGCCAAAATCCGGGACAGGGCTACAATGAGCAGTTCTTC
TRBV7-6	.	TRBD2	TRBJ2-1	CASSLGPLAGGYNEQFF	TGTGCCAGCAGCTTAGGCCCACTAGCGGGAGGGTACAATGAGCAGTTCTTC
TRBV7-9	.	.	TRBJ1-1	CASSPVGGMNTEAFF	TGTGCCAGCAGCCCTGTCGGGGGAATGAACACTGAAGCTTTCTTT
TRBV19	.	TRBD1	TRBJ1-2	CASSISPGQGVNGYTF	TGTGCCAGTAGTATAAGTCCGGGACAGGGGGTAAATGGCTACACCTTC
TRBV10-1	few	TRBD2	TRBJ2-3	CASSVGGGNTDTQYF	TGCGCCAGCAGTGTTGGCGGGGGTAACACAGATACGCAGTATTTT
TRBV25-1	.	TRBD1	TRBJ2-2	CASSGDRGLTGELFF	TGTGCCAGCAGTGGGGACAGGGGGCTCACCGGGGAGCTGTTTTTT
TRBV29-1	.	TRBD1	TRBJ2-7	CSVEVVGTGFHEQYF	TGCAGCGTTGAAGTTGTTGGGACAGGTTTCCACGAGCAGTACTTC
TRBV18	few	.	TRBJ1-2	CASLPSRGVWGYTF	TGTGCCAGCCTCCCAAGTCGGGGGGTGTGGGGCTACACCTTC
TRBV6-5	.	.	TRBJ1-1	CASSYSRRNTEAFF	TGTGCCAGCAGTTACTCGCGGAGAAACACTGAAGCTTTCTTT
TRBV30	once	.	TRBJ2-7	CAWSLPIGYEQYF	TGTGCCTGGAGCCTCCCGATCGGCTACGAGCAGTACTTC
TRBV5-1	.	TRBD1	TRBJ2-3	CASSRSGQGITDTQYF	TGCGCCAGCAGCCGATCAGGACAGGGGATTACAGATACGCAGTATTTT
TRBV1	.	.	TRBJ2-5	CTSSQRNLGQGRETQYF	TGCACCAGCAGCCAAAGAAATTTGGGACAGGGGAGAGAGACCCAGTACTTC
TRBV28	.	.	TRBJ2-2	CASSLIAAPNTGELFF	TGTGCCAGCAGTTTAATCGCGGCGCCGAACACCGGGGAGCTGTTTTTT
TRBV29-1	.	.	TRBJ2-7	CSVTPFVNPASEQYF	TGCAGCGTTACCCCCTTTGTCAACCCTGCGTCCGAGCAGTACTTC